These 7 T cell receptor beta chains originate from one sample sequenced in a study of blood T cell repertoires in COVID-19. Clones were read by immunoSEQ multiplex PCR, and TCRdb kept only the in-frame ones, dropping some. Altogether hundreds of thousands of clones are present, about 85% being singletons, with the ten largest covering roughly 2.2%. Material: peripheral blood. The receptors originated from a woman between 50 and 59 years old who had recovered from COVID-19.

J is TRBJ2-7 and V is TRBV18; 11 bases map to TRBD1. Germline V lookup: CDR1 KGHSH, CDR2 LQKENI. This CDR3 is 18 amino acids long. Trimming cost V 5 bases and J 0 bases; bases outside gene matches: 12. In nucleotides, the CDR3 is TGTGCCAGCTCAGACCGGGACAGGGGGGGAATTAGCTCCTACGAGCAGTACTTC. The encoded protein is CASSDRDRGGISSYEQYF.

This rearrangement joins TRBV5-1 to TRBJ2-3; the D gene is possibly TRBD2 (6 bases). Germline lookup yields CDR1 SGHRS and CDR2 YFSETQ. The CDR3 runs to 17 residues. V lost 1 base to trimming and J lost 1 base, with 16 bases between them. CDR3 DNA sequence: TGCGCCAGCAGCTTGAGCGGTTCCGGGGGAGGCACAGATACGCAGTATTTT. Translation: CASSLSGSGGGTDTQYF. The variable domain in full, with the rest retrieved from reference TRBV5-1 and TRBJ2-3, is KAGVTQTPRYLIKTRGQQVTLSCSPISGHRSVSWYQQTPGQGLQFLFEYFSETQRNKGNFPGRFSGRQFSNSRSEMNVSTLELGDSALYLCASSLSGSGGGTDTQYFGPGTRLTVL.

This clone came up once. The chain carries TRBV7-2 and TRBJ1-5; D not certain. This CDR3 has 16 residues. The germline V and J ends were trimmed by 3 bases and 2 bases, with 14 bases remaining between them. The germline V gene encodes CDR1 SGHTA and CDR2 FQGNSA. The CDR3: CASSFFGFDGNQPQHF. In nucleotides, the CDR3 is TGTGCCAGCAGCTTTTTCGGGTTTGATGGCAATCAGCCCCAGCATTTT. The whole variable domain, filled in from reference TRBV7-2 and TRBJ1-5, reads GAGVSQSPSNKVTEKGKDVELRCDPISGHTALYWYRQSLGQGLEFLIYFQGNSAPDKSGLPSDRFSAERTGGSVSTLTIQRTQQEDSAVYLCASSFFGFDGNQPQHFGDGTRLSIL.

This chain links TRBV4-2 with TRBJ1-3, with D maybe TRBD1 (5 bases). The CDR3 sequence is 15 residues long. V was clipped by 4 bases and J by 4 bases, with 14 bases between them. Germline-derived CDR1 and CDR2 are LGHNA and YNFKEQ. The chain's CDR3 is CASSRLQVPGNTIYF. CDR3 bases: TGTGCCAGCAGCCGTCTACAGGTTCCAGGAAACACCATATATTTT.

The genes are TRBV5-1 and TRBJ1-6; 9 nucleotides agree with TRBD1. The CDR3 loop spans 15 amino acids. The V gene's germline CDR1 is SGHRS and CDR2 YFSETQ. V lost 4 bases, J lost 6 bases, and 5 bases stayed unmatched. CDR3 region: CASSPTGQGNSPLHF. The DNA of the CDR3 is TGCGCCAGCAGCCCAACGGGACAGGGTAATTCACCCCTCCACTTT.

The rearrangement joins TRBV27 to TRBJ2-1, with 9 nucleotides matching TRBD2. The CDR3 loop spans 16 amino acids. Trimming at V came to 5 bases and at J to 4 bases, leaving 9 bases not matched to a gene. Germline-derived CDR1 and CDR2 are MNHEY and SMNVEV (reference sequence). The CDR3 region is CASSLTNSGGYNEQFF. The CDR3 region has the DNA TGTGCCAGCAGTCTGACTAATAGCGGGGGATACAATGAGCAGTTCTTC.

The chain carries TRBV7-3 and TRBJ2-1, with D maybe TRBD2 (6 bases). Trimming pared 3 bases from V and 2 bases from J, leaving 11 bases between. This CDR3 is built from 15 residues. CDR1 and CDR2 from the germline V gene are SGHTA and FQGTGA. CDR3 region: CASSFLSGAYNEQFF. The CDR3 DNA reads TGTGCCAGCAGCTTCTTATCGGGAGCCTACAATGAGCAGTTCTTC. The whole variable domain, remainder taken from reference TRBV7-3 and TRBJ2-1, is GAGVSQTPSNKVTEKGKYVELRCDPISGHTALYWYRQSLGQGPEFLIYFQGTGAADDSGLPNDRFFAVRPEGSVSTLKIQRTERGDSAVYLCASSFLSGAYNEQFFGPGTRLTVL.